This T cell receptor (beta chain) was sequenced during a study of regulatory T cells in long-lasting Graves disease (dated by TCRdb to the early 2020s). Study-level background: In the newly diagnosed Graves' disease group, patients had been taking antithyroid drugs for less than 3 months. The study was registered as a clinical trial and conducted in China. This study used TCR sequencing and RNA sequencing of peripheral blood to compare persistent Graves' disease patients against newly diagnosed Graves' disease patients. A total of roughly 35 samples underwent TCR sequencing: around 13 from persistent and roughly 20 from newly diagnosed Graves' disease patients. General study outcomes and caveats: Persistent patients shared more public clonotypes among themselves (2,741) than newly diagnosed patients did (approximately 900). Sequencing and analysis were restricted to the TCR beta chain. TRBV28, TRBJ1-2 and TRBJ2-5 were preferentially used in persistent disease, while TRBV20-1 and TRBJ2-1 were favored in newly diagnosed disease. Lower TCR Shannon entropy and fewer highly expanded clones were observed in persistent Graves' disease patients than in newly diagnosed patients, which suggested clonal expansion. Because the primary lesion, thyroid tissue, could not be accessed, the study looked at peripheral blood alone. The authors acknowledged the small sample size as a limitation that may reduce accuracy.

Notes on this clonotype: The target of this receptor is not known. Per-nucleotide qualities are absent, and no much larger clonotype sits a single base away.

Reading the label with the study, this specimen's time point is: newly diagnosed GD, antithyroid drugs for less than 3 months. For both TCR sequencing and RNA sequencing, RNA was extracted from PBMCs in TRIzol. The diagnosis of Graves' disease followed American Thyroid Association guidelines. The patients came from an endocrinology department in Xi'an, China. From each patient, around 9.3 milliliters of peripheral blood was collected into an EDTA anticoagulant tube. PBMCs were isolated by Ficoll Paque Plus density gradient separation without further T cell sorting. An Agilent 2100 Bioanalyzer and agarose gel were used to check RNA quality, while a NanoDrop 2000 measured RNA concentration. The CDR3 runs 15 amino acids, cysteine and phenylalanine included. Only the CDR3 DNA stays, 45 bases, in frame from base 1. V loses 3 bases at its end and J loses 5 bases; junction bases beyond the gene matches: 3. The CDR1 and CDR2 encoded by the germline V gene are SGHTA and FQGNSA.

Receptor libraries were prepared by multiplex PCR. These reads were obtained on an Illumina HiSeq 4000. iRepertoire HTBI primers and Arm-PCR amplification of CDR3 regions were used to construct TCR beta libraries. Before sequencing, the PCR products went through gel purification. On the study's bioinformatics: A total of under 80 TRBV and 14 TRBJ segments were identified across samples and were used for gene usage analysis of CDR3 amino acid clonotypes. COPE and FqMerger were used to merge the filtered high-quality paired reads into contigs. Contigs were aligned with BLAST to IMGT TRBV, TRBD and TRBJ reference genes, and CDR3 was defined per IMGT. Highly expanded clones were defined as clonotypes with a frequency above 0.1%. Repertoire diversity was measured by Shannon entropy, and V-J evenness by the Gini coefficient. Public clonotypes were defined as clonotypes shared by more than one individual. TCRdb reran the public reads through fastp at Q25 and MiXCR, keeping productive beta chains. Every entry covers one CDR3 protein and lists the most common genes and DNA from its rows. In this record, the V and J calls reflect TCRdb's handling and not the investigators' own analysis. This sample holds around 420,000 distinct CDR3 sequences; about 15% were observed only once. In total, the top ten clones hold over 7% of the sample.

These data are also associated with another study on T cells in Graves' hyperthyroidism and ophthalmopathy. Taken from the second paper: Stable Graves' hyperthyroidism was defined as no progression to ophthalmopathy during 18 months of follow-up. The hyperthyroidism patients were between 18 and 65 years old and newly diagnosed, with a disease duration of less than 2 months. The study excluded patients with uncontrolled infections, other autoimmune diseases, pregnancy or lactation. Diagnoses relied on clinical symptoms, serum thyroxine and TRAb, thyroid ultrasound and orbital computed tomography. The TCR CDR3 was subjected to a first round of RT-PCR using the HTBI primer set and the Qiagen OneStep RT-PCR kit. Most expanded thyroid clonotypes (frequency above 0.001) were also detected in blood, suggesting blood repertoires may reflect thyroid immune responses. In cross-validation, a model built on a 13 V-J signature told ophthalmopathy apart from stable hyperthyroidism with under 90% sensitivity and about 81% specificity, and in testing the same model reached 80%/75%. In validation, the model predicted progression to ophthalmopathy with 60% to 71% sensitivity and 72% to 85% specificity, a median of approximately 6.5 months before onset. To identify TCR V-J signatures that set the groups apart, the researchers used a discovery cohort of approximately 98 patients, made up of fewer than 50 with Graves' ophthalmopathy and some 60 with stable Graves' hyperthyroidism. Prospective prediction of ophthalmopathy was tested in an independent validation cohort consisting of some 19 hyperthyroidism patients and approximately 16 patients who later progressed to ophthalmopathy. The approximately 100 discovery patients were randomly split 7:3 into training and test sets. In several Graves' hyperthyroidism patients, the study also compared T-cell repertoires from thyroid tissue with T-cell repertoires from blood. After blood sampling, hyperthyroidism patients were treated with methimazole at a starting dose of 30 mg daily, and ophthalmopathy patients were treated with high-dose intravenous methylprednisolone. Libraries were constructed in a second round of multiplex PCR, after which size selection and purification were carried out. Sequencing of the libraries was done on an Illumina HiSeq2000 using paired-end 100 bp reads. SOAPnuke was used to process the raw data, throwing out any read that contained adapters or uncalled bases, had a mean Phred below 15, or lacked an exact constant-primer or identifier match. High-quality paired reads were merged using COPE v1.2.5, and each unique nucleotide sequence was defined as a clonotype. MiTCR v1.1 was used to align the clonotypes against IMGT TRBV, TRBD and TRBJ reference segments. Analysis was restricted to V-J combinations with a frequency above 0.0001, which covered roughly 99% of repertoires. The TCS score was defined as the ratio of F50 (clonal expansion) to E x V (chaos), calculated using BLOSUM62-based TCRdist between CDR3 peptides within each V-J. Welch's t-statistics and random forest reduced approximately 520 V-J features to 13, which were used in a naive Bayes classifier (R e1071). No statistical method was used to fix the sample size in advance, and group allocation was not hidden from the investigators. According to the paper, TCR Vbeta CDR3 sequencing was carried out on about 140 peripheral blood samples, which came from fewer than 50 ophthalmopathy, about 75 hyperthyroidism and roughly 17 progressor patients.

Sequencing used peripheral blood mononuclear cells (PBMCs), obtained at new diagnosis, from a patient treated with antithyroid drugs. The sequence is built from TRBV7-2 and TRBJ2-1, and 11 junction bases match TRBD2. The clonotype comes from a woman aged 40 to 55 with Graves disease. Donor details come from another sample of the same person, matched by shared clones. The CDR3 region: CASSFGTSGNNEQFF. The DNA is as follows: TGTGCCAGCAGCTTCGGGACTAGCGGAAACAATGAGCAGTTCTTC. Extended through the reference TRBV7-2 and TRBJ2-1 proteins, this CDR3 yields the full variable domain: GAGVSQSPSNKVTEKGKDVELRCDPISGHTALYWYRQSLGQGLEFLIYFQGNSAPDKSGLPSDRFSAERTGGSVSTLTIQRTQQEDSAVYLCASSFGTSGNNEQFFGPGTRLTVL.